The clone carrying this TCR beta chain has a single count. This record comes from a study of blood T cell repertoires in COVID-19. Turning to the study itself: COVID-19 samples from acute and convalescent phases originated in the United States, Italy and Spain.

Seattle cases were enrolled at active infection and followed longitudinally. The CDR3 has 15 amino acids. Germline loops: CDR1 KGHSH, CDR2 LQKENI. Trimming cost V 3 bases and J 2 bases, with 10 bases left between them. Assay: immunoSEQ multiplex PCR; the TCRdb copy retains only in-frame clones and omits some. Among roughly 60,000 clones, 80% to 90% were seen once, and the ten largest hold around 3.4%. The receptor was derived from a man aged 35-49 years with COVID-19, enrolled during active disease. Sequencing was done on a sample of peripheral blood. The chain is built from TRBV18 and TRBJ2-2; D is unresolved. The CDR3 nucleotides read TGTGCCAGCTCACCGGAACAGTCAAACACCGGGGAGCTGTTTTTT. It translates to CASSPEQSNTGELFF.